This TCR beta chain was found in a study of T cell changes during pregnancy in multiple sclerosis. The CDR3 length is 14 residues. The V and J ends lost 7 bases and 4 bases respectively, with 16 bases between them. Germline CDR1 and CDR2: SGHTA and FQGNSA. Only in-frame clones appear in the TCRdb table, and some are missing; sequencing was by immunoSEQ multiplex PCR. The repertoire holds more than 55,000 clones, with 90% to 95% as singletons. The receptor comes from a female donor in good health, enrolled as a control in a pregnancy study. The gene calls are TRBV7-2 and TRBJ1-2, with D perhaps matching TRBD1 (5 bases). Material: peripheral blood, obtained in the first trimester of pregnancy. The chain's CDR3 is CASKQFQGAYGYTF. CDR3 DNA sequence: TGTGCCAGCAAACAATTTCAGGGCGCCTATGGCTACACCTTC.